The 4 T cell receptor beta chains below all came from one sample that was sequenced in a study of molecular identifiers for immune sequencing clone quantification. Each CDR3 protein gets one entry after TCRdb re-called the PCR reads with MiXCR. The sample includes under 600,000 distinct CDR3 sequences, 20% to 25% of them seen just once. Sequencing was done on a sample of naive CD8+ T cells from blood, with Jurkat cell RNA spiked in. Sample subset: FACS-sorted CD8+CD4-CCR7+CD45RA+ naive T cells. The receptors were gathered from a human donor in good health. Some libraries in this study had Jurkat cell RNA spiked in.

The chain joins TRBV4-3 to TRBJ2-1; TRBD2 agrees at 7 bases. This CDR3 contains 13 residues. The germline V gene has CDR1 LGHNA and CDR2 YSLEER. V gave up 3 bases and J gave up 10 bases; unmatched junction bases: 6. CDR3 nucleotide sequence: TGCGCCAGCAGCCACGAGACTAGCTGGGAGCAGTTCTTC. Translated, it gives CASSHETSWEQFF.

Many counts were recorded for this clonotype. V usage is TRBV5-6 and J usage is TRBJ2-3; 7 positions agree with TRBD2. From germline, CDR1 is SGHDT and CDR2 YYEEEE. The CDR3 length is 15 residues. V trimming: 5 bases; J trimming: 5 bases; junction bases outside the gene matches: 11. CDR3 region: CASSAGTTGRDTQYF. Written as DNA, the CDR3 is TGTGCCAGCAGTGCCGGGACTACGGGGAGAGATACGCAGTATTTT.

As for this clonotype: This may come from a read error, since a much larger clone is one base off. The CDR3 ends on some other residue instead of the conserved phenylalanine or tryptophan, so this is likely a read error. This chain joins TRBV7-9 and TRBJ1-5, with 7 positions matching TRBD1. The ends lost 5 bases at V and 1 base at J; junction bases unmatched: 5. The CDR3 has 15 residues. Looked up from germline, CDR1 is SEHNR and CDR2 is FQNEAQ (reference sequence). In DNA, the CDR3 is TGTGCCAGCAGCGGAGGGACAGAAAGCAATCAGCCCCAGCATCTT. Its translation is CASSGGTESNQPQHL.

On this clonotype: A much larger clone sits a single nucleotide away, making a read error possible. This chain uses TRBV7-2 with TRBJ1-1; D is unclear. V dropped 3 bases and J dropped 3 bases, with 8 bases sitting between them. Germline values: CDR1 SGHTA, CDR2 FQGNSA. CDR3 length equals 13 residues. The CDR3, as DNA: TGTGCCAGCAGCTTTGACACTGACACTGAAGCTTTCTTT. This translates into CASSFDTDTEAFF.